One sample yielded the 9 T cell receptor beta chains listed below, sequenced in a study of OX40 agonist ivuxolimab in advanced cancers. TCRdb's copy holds only in-frame clones and misses some; the assay was immunoSEQ multiplex PCR. The repertoire holds approximately 32,000 clones, with roughly nine tenths as singletons. The sequenced sample was CD4+ or CD8+ T cells sorted from blood, obtained in a trial of the OX40 agonist ivuxolimab. The receptors shown here come from an adult with an advanced solid tumor such as melanoma, head and neck, liver or kidney cancer.

The chain employs TRBV7-3 and TRBJ2-3; D uncertain. Germline CDR1 and CDR2: SGHTA and FQGTGA. Trimming pared 2 bases from V and 2 bases from J, leaving 14 bases between. CDR3 length: 16 amino acids. CDR3 DNA sequence: TGTGCCAGCAGCTTAGAGGCCCACCGAAACACAGATACGCAGTATTTT. This sequence encodes CASSLEAHRNTDTQYF.

The chain is built from TRBV13 and TRBJ1-6, with a weak D call TRBD1 (5 bases). The ends were cut back, 5 bases at V and 9 bases at J, with 20 bases in the middle. Germline V gene lookup returns CDR1 PRHDT and CDR2 FYEKMQ (reference sequence). The CDR3 has 16 residues. The CDR3 region is CASSNSGRQGGSPLHF. The CDR3 nucleotides read TGTGCCAGCAGCAATTCGGGTCGGCAGGGTGGTTCACCCCTCCACTTT.

The CDR3 protein is CASSPRQGLDGYTF. The CDR3, as DNA: TGTGCCAGCAGTCCCCGACAGGGGCTCGACGGCTACACCTTC. The chain employs TRBV27 and TRBJ1-2; 8 bases fit TRBD1. Germline V gene sequence: CDR1 MNHEY, CDR2 SMNVEV (reference sequence). This CDR3 comprises 14 residues. J gave up 8 bases and V 5 bases, and 10 bases lay outside the gene matches.

This clone has only one observation. V usage is TRBV11-2 and J usage is TRBJ2-1; possible D gene TRBD2, 5 bases. In germline, CDR1 is SGHAT, CDR2 FQNNGV. This CDR3 has 15 amino acids. With 5 bases removed from V and 10 bases from J, the gap between germline ends came to 21 bases. In nucleotides, the CDR3 is TGTGCCAGCAGCAAGCCGGGATCAGGCTATGGGGAGCAGTTCTTC. It is translated as CASSKPGSGYGEQFF.

The chain employs TRBV6-1 and TRBJ2-3, with 8 nucleotides matching TRBD2. The V gene's germline CDR1 is MNHNS and CDR2 SASEGT. Losses at the gene ends were 6 bases for V and 7 bases for J; bases not matched to a gene: 3. The CDR3 is 12 residues long. CDR3 nucleotide sequence: TGTGCCAGCAGGCGGGAGGTCTATACGCAGTATTTT. Its protein is CASRREVYTQYF.

The gene calls are TRBV19 and TRBJ2-1; a weak D match, TRBD2 (6 bases). The V gene lost 5 bases and the J gene lost 10 bases, with 18 bases spanning the gap. Germline V gene data show CDR1 as LNHDA and CDR2 as SQIVND (reference sequence). The CDR3 is made up of 14 amino acids. CDR3 nucleotide sequence: TGTGCCAGTAGTCCGGCTGAGGGACTCCGCGAGCAGTTCTTC. The encoded protein is CASSPAEGLREQFF.

The V call is TRBV19, the J call TRBJ2-7; no clear D gene. CDR1 and CDR2 from the germline V gene are LNHDA and SQIVND (reference sequence). The CDR3 runs 14 residues. The V end was cut by 1 base, the J end by 5 bases, with 12 bases between. CDR3 DNA: TGTGCCAGTAGTATAGGACGGAGCCGCCACGAGCAGTACTTC. Its translation is CASSIGRSRHEQYF.

This clone was seen a few times. The chain couples TRBV7-3 to TRBJ2-2; 9 bases line up with TRBD1. The CDR3 is 14 amino acids. Germline V gene data show CDR1 as SGHTA and CDR2 as FQGTGA. V lost 2 bases and J lost 5; bases outside the gene matches: 0. As DNA, the CDR3 is TGTGCCAGCAGCTTAGGACAGGGGACCGGGGAGCTGTTTTTT. Encoded protein: CASSLGQGTGELFF. The full variable domain, in which reference TRBV7-3 and TRBJ2-2 provide the parts outside the CDR3, is GAGVSQTPSNKVTEKGKYVELRCDPISGHTALYWYRQSLGQGPEFLIYFQGTGAADDSGLPNDRFFAVRPEGSVSTLKIQRTERGDSAVYLCASSLGQGTGELFFGEGSRLTVL.

The chain has TRBV18 and TRBJ1-5; D is possibly TRBD1 (6 bases). The CDR3 runs to 13 residues. CDR1 and CDR2 from the germline V gene are KGHSH and LQKENI. Trimming removed 6 bases from V and 3 bases from J, with 9 bases in between. In DNA form, the CDR3 reads TGTGCCAGCTCCGGGGGCAACAATCAGCCCCAGCATTTT. The encoded protein is CASSGGNNQPQHF. Complete variable domain (other parts from reference TRBV18 and TRBJ1-5): NAGVMQNPRHLVRRRGQEARLRCSPMKGHSHVYWYRQLPEEGLKFMVYLQKENIIDESGMPKERFSAEFPKEGPSILRIQQVVRGDSAAYFCASSGGNNQPQHFGDGTRLSIL.